This T cell receptor (beta chain) was identified in a study of cytomegalovirus exposure and HLA in healthy donors. Whole-study results and caveats: In a later analysis, most CMV-associated TCR beta chains appeared HLA-restricted. A classifier reportedly called cytomegalovirus status with high sensitivity and specificity. Later, an analysis showed that TCR beta chains associated with HLA were more clonally expanded than others that were equally common.

13 Jbeta primers and 60 Vbeta primers were used for the PCR. Generated by immunoSEQ multiplex PCR, the TCRdb table keeps only in-frame clones and is missing some. This table has 80,000 or so clones, over 60% appearing once. Notes on this clone: Its specificity is unknown.

The CDR3 loop spans 17 amino acids. Germline-derived CDR1 and CDR2 are MNHEY and SMNVEV (reference sequence). V lost 0 bases and J lost 3, with 17 bases in between. The sequenced material came from PBMCs. The genes are TRBV27 and TRBJ1-1, with D possibly matching TRBD1 (6 bases). The clonotype was recovered from a man aged 40-55 years in good health and CMV-seronegative. The CDR3 spells CASSLSGGRGGHTEAFF. As DNA, the CDR3 is TGTGCCAGCAGTTTATCTGGTGGGAGGGGGGGGCACACTGAAGCTTTCTTT.